The rows below give T cell receptor beta chains drawn from one sample of a study of shared clonotypes between healthy human individuals. Method: immunoSEQ multiplex PCR; TCRdb's copy keeps in-frame clones and lacks some. This sample has a few million clones, with over 85% found just once. Specimen: naive CD4+ T cells from PBMCs. These receptors were obtained from a man between 18 and 29 years old in good health. Some clones in this sample may be carry-over from other donors' samples. Each CDR3 is given with its conserved first and last residue. The D gene is left open where the match is weak.

TRBV2	TRBJ1-4	-	CASAGGGKEKLFF	TGTGCCAGCGCGGGTGGAGGGAAGGAAAAACTGTTTTTT
TRBV5-1	TRBJ1-3	-	CASSSDSTFSGNTIYF	TGCGCCAGCAGCTCGGACAGCACTTTCTCTGGAAACACCATATATTTT
TRBV5-1	TRBJ1-4	-	CASSLRPQQTDVNEKLFF	TGCGCCAGCAGCCTCCGACCACAGCAGACAGATGTCAATGAAAAACTGTTTTTT
TRBV28	TRBJ2-5	-	CASSLYLDSKGETQYF	TGTGCCAGCAGTCTTTACCTGGACTCAAAGGGAGAGACCCAGTACTTC
TRBV7-9	TRBJ1-3	-	CASSLAAGPVSGNTIYF	TGTGCCAGCAGCTTAGCGGCAGGACCTGTCTCTGGAAACACCATATATTTT
TRBV7-3	TRBJ2-5	TRBD1	CASGDDRGGTQYF	TGTGCCAGCGGTGACGACAGGGGTGGGACCCAGTACTTC
TRBV5-6	TRBJ1-2	-	CASSLPVVYGYTF	TGTGCCAGCAGCTTGCCCGTGGTCTACGGCTACACCTTC
TRBV5-4	TRBJ2-1	TRBD2	CASSLGLSGRVYNEQFF	TGTGCCAGCAGCTTGGGACTGAGCGGGAGGGTCTACAATGAGCAGTTCTTC
TRBV5-1	TRBJ1-4	-	CASSLEGGTNEKLFF	TGCGCCAGCAGCTTGGAAGGGGGAACTAATGAAAAACTGTTTTTT
TRBV7-2	TRBJ2-1	-	CASSSAYNEQFF	TGTGCCAGCAGCTCGGCCTACAATGAGCAGTTCTTC
TRBV5-1	TRBJ1-4	-	CASSLASSGITPNEKLFF	TGCGCCAGCAGCTTGGCGAGTTCAGGGATTACCCCAAATGAAAAACTGTTTTTT
TRBV7-3	TRBJ2-2	-	CASSKSSNMGGELFF	TGTGCCAGCAGCAAGAGCAGTAACATGGGCGGGGAGCTGTTTTTT
TRBV30	TRBJ2-7	-	CALGGSSYEQYF	TGTGCCTTGGGAGGAAGCTCCTACGAGCAGTACTTC
TRBV6-9	TRBJ1-6	-	CAPGGDKGLSPLHF	TGTGCCCCGGGGGGGGATAAGGGTTTGTCACCCCTCCACTTT
TRBV5-1	TRBJ1-1	-	CASSGGRGMNTEAFF	TGCGCCAGCAGCGGCGGCAGGGGTATGAACACTGAAGCTTTCTTT
TRBV28	TRBJ2-7	-	CASSGELYEQYF	TGTGCCAGCAGTGGGGAATTGTACGAGCAGTACTTC
TRBV30	TRBJ2-7	-	CAWNVRKGYEQYF	TGTGCCTGGAACGTGCGGAAGGGGTACGAGCAGTACTTC
TRBV28	TRBJ1-5	-	CASSPGQGPTQPQHF	TGTGCCAGCAGCCCAGGGCAGGGACCCACTCAGCCCCAGCATTTT
TRBV6-1	TRBJ1-2	-	CASSEAGSAYGYTF	TGTGCCAGCAGTGAAGCGGGCTCGGCCTATGGCTACACCTTC
TRBV6-5	TRBJ2-1	TRBD2	CASSRLAGDEQFF	TGTGCCAGCAGCCGACTAGCCGGGGATGAGCAGTTCTTC
TRBV18	TRBJ2-3	TRBD2	CASSPQRLAESFTDTQYF	TGTGCCAGCTCACCACAGAGACTAGCGGAGAGCTTCACAGATACGCAGTATTTT
TRBV4-1	TRBJ2-2	-	CASSPSGGARSGELFF	TGCGCCAGCAGCCCGTCCGGAGGGGCAAGGTCCGGGGAGCTGTTTTTT
TRBV18	TRBJ2-5	-	CASSPIRGEETQYF	TGTGCCAGCTCACCAATCCGAGGGGAAGAGACCCAGTACTTC
TRBV5-8	TRBJ2-2	-	CASSPSYTGELFF	TGTGCCAGCAGCCCAAGCTACACCGGGGAGCTGTTTTTT
TRBV9	TRBJ1-1	-	CASSAVGGWGDTEAFF	TGTGCCAGCAGCGCGGTGGGAGGGTGGGGAGACACTGAAGCTTTCTTT
TRBV6-5	TRBJ1-1	-	CASSYGGRTEAFF	TGTGCCAGCAGTTACGGGGGCCGCACTGAAGCTTTCTTT
TRBV2	TRBJ1-1	-	CASSVQGYDEAFF	TGTGCCAGCAGTGTTCAGGGTTATGATGAAGCTTTCTTT
TRBV18	TRBJ2-3	-	CASSLGQSSGTDTQYF	TGTGCCAGCTCACTCGGACAGTCTAGTGGCACAGATACGCAGTATTTT
TRBV28	TRBJ1-4	TRBD1	CASRPGTVNEKLFF	TGTGCCAGCAGGCCCGGGACAGTTAATGAAAAACTGTTTTTT
TRBV5-4	TRBJ1-1	-	CASSLEVLNTEAFF	TGTGCCAGCAGCTTGGAAGTGCTGAACACTGAAGCTTTCTTT
TRBV5-5	TRBJ1-5	TRBD1	CASSLEQGAFQPQHF	TGTGCCAGCAGCTTGGAGCAGGGGGCCTTTCAGCCCCAGCATTTT
TRBV4-2	TRBJ2-3	-	CASSQGLGDTQYF	TGTGCCAGCAGCCAAGGCCTAGGGGATACGCAGTATTTT
TRBV5-1	TRBJ1-1	-	CASSPDPNTEAFF	TGCGCCAGCAGTCCGGATCCGAACACTGAAGCTTTCTTT
TRBV10-2	TRBJ1-1	TRBD1	CASSEPGQGKTEAFF	TGCGCCAGCAGTGAGCCGGGACAGGGGAAGACTGAAGCTTTCTTT
TRBV9	TRBJ2-5	TRBD2	CASSVGSGGKQETQYF	TGTGCCAGCAGCGTAGGAAGCGGGGGCAAACAAGAGACCCAGTACTTC
TRBV7-3	TRBJ2-5	-	CASSPLGRGLETQYF	TGTGCCAGCAGCCCTCTAGGTCGGGGGTTGGAGACCCAGTACTTC
TRBV19	TRBJ1-1	TRBD1	CASKRTGNTEAFF	TGTGCCAGTAAAAGGACAGGGAACACTGAAGCTTTCTTT